The rows below give T cell receptor beta chains drawn from one sample of a study of blood T cells in healthy people across ages. TCRdb re-analysed the 5' RACE reads in MiXCR, keeping a single row per CDR3 protein. Found here are about 1.4 million distinct CDR3 sequences, 59% of them singletons; the top ten hold 5% to 7%. Sequencing was done on a sample of blood. The receptor set was obtained from a man aged 18 to 29 in good health. CDR3s include the opening cysteine and the closing phenylalanine or tryptophan. A D gene is named only where the DNA matches it firmly. Clone size is shown for a subset of rows, as once, few, many or a class of expanded clone.

V gene	clone size	J gene	D gene	CDR3 protein	CDR3 DNA
TRBV27	NA	TRBJ2-4	TRBD1	CASSADRGLKQYF	TGTGCCAGCAGTGCAGACAGGGGGCTCAAGCAGTACTTC
TRBV28	few	TRBJ2-3	TRBD2	CASGKLAGGPEDTQYF	TGTGCCAGCGGAAAACTAGCGGGAGGGCCCGAAGATACGCAGTATTTT
TRBV3-1	few	TRBJ2-4	NA	CASSPGDINIQYF	TGTGCCAGCAGCCCAGGGGATATAAACATTCAGTACTTC
TRBV7-8	NA	TRBJ1-1	NA	CASSSLRAASTEAFF	TGTGCCAGCAGCTCCCTCCGGGCCGCCAGCACTGAAGCTTTCTTT
TRBV7-6	NA	TRBJ2-6	TRBD1	CASSMPGTGSGANVLTF	TGTGCCAGCAGCATGCCCGGGACAGGATCTGGGGCCAACGTCCTGACTTTC
TRBV7-9	many	TRBJ2-3	NA	CASSQTVDTQYF	TGTGCCAGCAGCCAAACCGTAGATACGCAGTATTTT
TRBV7-9	NA	TRBJ2-5	TRBD1	CASSWDRRRYQETQYF	TGTGCCAGCAGCTGGGACAGGCGCCGGTACCAAGAGACCCAGTACTTC
TRBV6-5	NA	TRBJ2-5	NA	CASSYWQAPETQYF	TGTGCCAGCAGTTACTGGCAGGCTCCAGAGACCCAGTACTTC
TRBV10-3	NA	TRBJ2-5	NA	CAITLTGNNEQYF	TGTGCCATCACCCTGACTGGAAACAATGAGCAGTACTTC
TRBV20-1	few	TRBJ2-7	TRBD1	CSAPHGGTGLYEQYF	TGCAGTGCCCCACACGGGGGGACAGGGCTGTACGAGCAGTACTTC
TRBV4-3	NA	TRBJ2-1	NA	CASSQGDPASHNEQFF	TGCGCCAGCAGCCAAGGGGACCCAGCCTCGCACAATGAGCAGTTCTTC
TRBV4-1	NA	TRBJ1-5	NA	CASSQGGYQPQHF	TGCGCCAGCAGCCAAGGGGGATATCAGCCCCAGCATTTT
TRBV5-1	NA	TRBJ1-2	NA	CASSLARPALSNYGYTF	TGCGCCAGCAGCTTGGCCCGGCCAGCTCTTTCAAATTATGGCTACACCTTC
TRBV20-1	once	TRBJ2-1	NA	CSARWGVGVSYNEQFF	TGCAGTGCTAGGTGGGGCGTGGGGGTCTCCTACAATGAGCAGTTCTTC
TRBV7-2	once	TRBJ2-6	NA	CASSPWTSRFSGANVLTF	TGTGCCAGCAGCCCCTGGACATCTCGTTTCTCTGGGGCCAACGTCCTGACTTTC
TRBV6-2/TRBV6-3	NA	TRBJ2-1	NA	CASSRSGGLYEQFF	TGTGCCAGCAGCCGTAGTGGGGGGCTCTATGAGCAGTTCTTC
TRBV2	NA	TRBJ2-5	NA	CASSEAGQERQETQYF	TGTGCCAGCAGTGAAGCTGGCCAGGAGAGACAAGAGACCCAGTACTTC